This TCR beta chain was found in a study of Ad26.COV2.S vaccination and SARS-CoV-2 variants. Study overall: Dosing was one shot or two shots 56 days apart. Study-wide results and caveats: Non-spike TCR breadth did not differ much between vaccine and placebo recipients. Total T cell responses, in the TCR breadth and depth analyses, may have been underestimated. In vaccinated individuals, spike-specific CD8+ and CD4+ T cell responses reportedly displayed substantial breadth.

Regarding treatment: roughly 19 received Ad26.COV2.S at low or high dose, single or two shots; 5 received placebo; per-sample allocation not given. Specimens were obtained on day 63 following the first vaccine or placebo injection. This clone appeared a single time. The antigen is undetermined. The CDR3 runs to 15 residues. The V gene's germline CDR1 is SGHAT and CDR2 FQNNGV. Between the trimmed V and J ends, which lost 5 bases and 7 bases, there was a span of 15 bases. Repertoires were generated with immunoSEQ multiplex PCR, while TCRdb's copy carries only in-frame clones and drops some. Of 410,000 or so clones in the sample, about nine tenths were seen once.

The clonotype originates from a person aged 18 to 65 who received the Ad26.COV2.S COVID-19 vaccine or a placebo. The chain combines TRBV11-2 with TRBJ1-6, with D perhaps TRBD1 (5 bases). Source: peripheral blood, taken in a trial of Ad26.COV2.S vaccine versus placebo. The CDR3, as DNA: TGTGCCAGCAGCATACAGGTGCGCCCAAATTCACCCCTCCACTTT. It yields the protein CASSIQVRPNSPLHF.